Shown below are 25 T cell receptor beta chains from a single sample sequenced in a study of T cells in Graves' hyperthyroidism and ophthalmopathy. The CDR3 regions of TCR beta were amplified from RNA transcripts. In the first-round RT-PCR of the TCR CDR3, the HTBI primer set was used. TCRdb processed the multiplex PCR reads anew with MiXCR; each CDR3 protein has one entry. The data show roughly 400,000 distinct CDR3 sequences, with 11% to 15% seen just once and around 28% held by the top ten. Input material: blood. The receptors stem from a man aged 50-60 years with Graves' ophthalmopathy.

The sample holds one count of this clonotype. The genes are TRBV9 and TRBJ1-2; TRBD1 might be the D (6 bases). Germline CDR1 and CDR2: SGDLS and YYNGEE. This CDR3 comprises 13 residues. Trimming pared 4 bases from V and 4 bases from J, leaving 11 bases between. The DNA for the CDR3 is TGTGCCAGCAGCTCAGTCAGGGGCTATGGCTACACCTTC. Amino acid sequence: CASSSVRGYGYTF. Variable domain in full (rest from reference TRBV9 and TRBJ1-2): DSGVTQTPKHLITATGQRVTLRCSPRSGDLSVYWYQQSLDQGLQFLIQYYNGEERAKGNILERFSAQQFPDLHSELNLSSLELGDSALYFCASSSVRGYGYTFGSGTRLTVV.

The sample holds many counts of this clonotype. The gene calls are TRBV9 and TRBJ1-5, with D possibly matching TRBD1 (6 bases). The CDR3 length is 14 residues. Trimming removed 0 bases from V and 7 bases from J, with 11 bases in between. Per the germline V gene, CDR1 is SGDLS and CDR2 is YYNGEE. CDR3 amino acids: CASSVAGAGQPQHF. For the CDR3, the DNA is TGTGCCAGCAGCGTAGCAGGGGCAGGCCAGCCCCAGCATTTT.

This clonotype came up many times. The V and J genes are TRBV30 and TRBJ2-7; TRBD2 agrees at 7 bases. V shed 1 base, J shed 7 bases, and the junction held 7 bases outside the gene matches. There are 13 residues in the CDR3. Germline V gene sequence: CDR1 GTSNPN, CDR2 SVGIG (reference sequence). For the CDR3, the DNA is TGTGCCTGGAGTGGACTAGCCCAAGGAGAGCAGTACTTC. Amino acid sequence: CAWSGLAQGEQYF.

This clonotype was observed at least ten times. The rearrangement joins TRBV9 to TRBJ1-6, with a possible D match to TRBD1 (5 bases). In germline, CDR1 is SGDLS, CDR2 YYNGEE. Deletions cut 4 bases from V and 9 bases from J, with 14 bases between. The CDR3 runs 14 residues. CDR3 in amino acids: CASSSGTAGSPLHF. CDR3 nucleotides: TGTGCCAGCAGCTCAGGGACGGCCGGTTCACCCCTCCACTTT. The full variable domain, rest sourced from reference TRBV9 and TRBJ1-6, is DSGVTQTPKHLITATGQRVTLRCSPRSGDLSVYWYQQSLDQGLQFLIQYYNGEERAKGNILERFSAQQFPDLHSELNLSSLELGDSALYFCASSSGTAGSPLHFGNGTRLTVT.

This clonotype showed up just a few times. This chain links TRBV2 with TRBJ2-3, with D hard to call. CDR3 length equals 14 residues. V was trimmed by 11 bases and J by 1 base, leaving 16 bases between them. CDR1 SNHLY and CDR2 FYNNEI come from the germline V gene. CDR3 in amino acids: CASTIVGRTDTQYF. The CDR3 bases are TGTGCCTCCACCATTGTTGGGCGCACAGATACGCAGTATTTT. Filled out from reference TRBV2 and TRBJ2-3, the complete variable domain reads EPEVTQTPSHQVTQMGQEVILRCVPISNHLYFYWYRQILGQKVEFLVSFYNNEISEKSEIFDDQFSVERPDGSNFTLKIRSTKLEDSAMYFCASTIVGRTDTQYFGPGTRLTVL.

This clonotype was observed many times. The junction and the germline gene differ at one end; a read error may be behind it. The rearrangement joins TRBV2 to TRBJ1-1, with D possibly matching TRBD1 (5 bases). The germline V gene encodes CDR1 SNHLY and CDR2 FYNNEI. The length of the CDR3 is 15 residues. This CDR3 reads CASSYQGRGGTGAFF. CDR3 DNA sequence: TGTGCCAGCAGCTACCAGGGAAGGGGAGGCACTGGAGCTTTCTTT.

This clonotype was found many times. CDR3 amino acids: CASSLQGQGAKNIQYF. For the CDR3, the DNA is TGTGCCAGCAGCTTACAGGGGCAAGGGGCCAAAAACATTCAGTACTTC. J is TRBJ2-4 and V is TRBV12-3 or TRBV12-4; 7 nucleotides agree with TRBD1. Trimming removed 6 bases from V and 1 base from J; junction bases left unmatched: 9. This CDR3 is 16 amino acids long.

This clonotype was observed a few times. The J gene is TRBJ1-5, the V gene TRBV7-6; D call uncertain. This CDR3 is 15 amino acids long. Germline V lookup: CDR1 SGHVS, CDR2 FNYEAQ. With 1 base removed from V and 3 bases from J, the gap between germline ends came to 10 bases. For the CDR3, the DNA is TGTGCCAGCAGCTTAGTCGCAGGATTCAATCAGCCCCAGCATTTT. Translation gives CASSLVAGFNQPQHF.

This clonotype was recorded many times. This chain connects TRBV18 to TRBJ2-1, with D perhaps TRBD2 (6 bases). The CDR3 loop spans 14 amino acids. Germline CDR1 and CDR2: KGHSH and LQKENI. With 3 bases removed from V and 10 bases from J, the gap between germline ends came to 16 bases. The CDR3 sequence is CASSPGTGLGEQFF. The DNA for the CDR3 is TGTGCCAGCTCACCCGGGACTGGGCTCGGGGAGCAGTTCTTC. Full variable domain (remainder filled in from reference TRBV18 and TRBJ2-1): NAGVMQNPRHLVRRRGQEARLRCSPMKGHSHVYWYRQLPEEGLKFMVYLQKENIIDESGMPKERFSAEFPKEGPSILRIQQVVRGDSAAYFCASSPGTGLGEQFFGPGTRLTVL.

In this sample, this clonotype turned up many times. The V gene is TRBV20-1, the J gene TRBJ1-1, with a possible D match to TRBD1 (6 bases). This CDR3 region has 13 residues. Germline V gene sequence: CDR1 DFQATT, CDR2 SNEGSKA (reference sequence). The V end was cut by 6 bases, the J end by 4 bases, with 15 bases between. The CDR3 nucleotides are TGCAGTGCCGTAGGGACATACAGCACTGAAGCTTTCTTT. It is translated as CSAVGTYSTEAFF.

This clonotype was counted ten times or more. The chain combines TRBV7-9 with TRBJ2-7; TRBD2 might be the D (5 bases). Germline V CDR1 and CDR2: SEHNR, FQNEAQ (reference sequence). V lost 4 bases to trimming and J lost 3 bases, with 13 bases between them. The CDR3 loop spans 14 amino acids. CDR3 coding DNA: TGTGCCAGCAGCTCCCCCCCGGGGAACTACGAGCAGTACTTC. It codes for CASSSPPGNYEQYF.

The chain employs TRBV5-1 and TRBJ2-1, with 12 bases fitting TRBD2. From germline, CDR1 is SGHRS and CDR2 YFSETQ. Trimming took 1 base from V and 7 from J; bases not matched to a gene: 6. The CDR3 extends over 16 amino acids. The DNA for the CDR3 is TGCGCCAGCAGCTTGTCTAGCGGGAGGGAATGGAATGAGCAGTTCTTC. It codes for CASSLSSGREWNEQFF. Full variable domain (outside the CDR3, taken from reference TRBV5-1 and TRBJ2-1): KAGVTQTPRYLIKTRGQQVTLSCSPISGHRSVSWYQQTPGQGLQFLFEYFSETQRNKGNFPGRFSGRQFSNSRSEMNVSTLELGDSALYLCASSLSSGREWNEQFFGPGTRLTVL.

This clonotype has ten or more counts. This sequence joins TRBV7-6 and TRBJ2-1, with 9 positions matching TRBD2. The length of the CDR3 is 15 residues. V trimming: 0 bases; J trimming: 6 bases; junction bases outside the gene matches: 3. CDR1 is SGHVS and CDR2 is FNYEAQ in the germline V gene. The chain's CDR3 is CASSLASGRGNEQFF. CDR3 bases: TGTGCCAGCAGCTTAGCTAGCGGGAGAGGCAATGAGCAGTTCTTC.

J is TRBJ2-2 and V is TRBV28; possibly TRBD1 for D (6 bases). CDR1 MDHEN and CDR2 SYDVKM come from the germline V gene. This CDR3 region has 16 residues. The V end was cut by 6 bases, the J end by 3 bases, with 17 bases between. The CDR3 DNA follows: TGTGCCAGCAGCCCCCCACAGGACAGTTACACCGGGGAGCTGTTTTTT. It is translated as CASSPPQDSYTGELFF.

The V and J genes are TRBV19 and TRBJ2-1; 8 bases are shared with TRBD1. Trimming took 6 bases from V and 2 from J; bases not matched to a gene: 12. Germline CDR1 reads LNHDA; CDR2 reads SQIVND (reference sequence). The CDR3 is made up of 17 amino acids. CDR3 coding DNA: TGTGCCAGTAGCCCGCAGGGGGCGCGTTCCCCCTACAATGAGCAGTTCTTC. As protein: CASSPQGARSPYNEQFF.

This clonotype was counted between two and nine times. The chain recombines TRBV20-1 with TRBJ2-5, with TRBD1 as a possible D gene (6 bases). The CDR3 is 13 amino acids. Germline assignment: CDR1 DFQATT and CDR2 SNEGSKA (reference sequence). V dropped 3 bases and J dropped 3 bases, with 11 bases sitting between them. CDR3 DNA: TGCAGTGCTAGTTCGACAGGCAAAGAGACCCAGTACTTC. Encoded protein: CSASSTGKETQYF.

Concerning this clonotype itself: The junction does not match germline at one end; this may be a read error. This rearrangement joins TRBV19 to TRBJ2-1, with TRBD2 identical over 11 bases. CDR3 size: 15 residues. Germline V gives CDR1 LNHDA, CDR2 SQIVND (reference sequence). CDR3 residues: CASRIAGGPYNEQFF. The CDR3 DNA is TGTGCCAGTAGGATAGCGGGAGGGCCCTACAATGAGCAGTTCTTC.

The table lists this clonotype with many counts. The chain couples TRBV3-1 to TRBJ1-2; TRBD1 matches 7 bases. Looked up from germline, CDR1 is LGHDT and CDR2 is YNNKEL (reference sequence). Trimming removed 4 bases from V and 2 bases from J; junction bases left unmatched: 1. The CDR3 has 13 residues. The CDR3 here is CASSRTGNYGYTF. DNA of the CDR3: TGTGCCAGCAGCCGGACAGGAAACTATGGCTACACCTTC.

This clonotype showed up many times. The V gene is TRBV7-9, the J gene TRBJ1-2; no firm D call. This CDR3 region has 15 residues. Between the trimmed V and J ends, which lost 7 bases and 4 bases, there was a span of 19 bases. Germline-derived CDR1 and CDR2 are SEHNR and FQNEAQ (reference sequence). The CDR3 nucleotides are TGTGCCAGCATATATTCCGGCTCTGCTTTCTATGGCTACACCTTC. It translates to CASIYSGSAFYGYTF.

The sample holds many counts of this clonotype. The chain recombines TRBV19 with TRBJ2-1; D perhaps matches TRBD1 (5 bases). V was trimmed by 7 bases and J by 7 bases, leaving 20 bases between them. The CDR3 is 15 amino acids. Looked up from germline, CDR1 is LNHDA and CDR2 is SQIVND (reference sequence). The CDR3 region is CASTTVSGSVNEQFF. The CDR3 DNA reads TGTGCCAGTACCACCGTTTCAGGGTCGGTGAATGAGCAGTTCTTC.

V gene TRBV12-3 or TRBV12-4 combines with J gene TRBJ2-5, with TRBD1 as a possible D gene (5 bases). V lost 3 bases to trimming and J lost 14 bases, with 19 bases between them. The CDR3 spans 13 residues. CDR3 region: CASSFGEETQDYF. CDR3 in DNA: TGTGCCAGCAGTTTCGGCGAGGAGACACAGGACTACTTC.

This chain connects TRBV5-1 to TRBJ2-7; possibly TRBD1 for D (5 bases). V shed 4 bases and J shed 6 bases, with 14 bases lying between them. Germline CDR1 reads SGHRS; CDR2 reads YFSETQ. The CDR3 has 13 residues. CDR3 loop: CASSGAHDVEQYF. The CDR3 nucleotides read TGCGCCAGCAGCGGGGCCCATGATGTCGAGCAGTACTTC.

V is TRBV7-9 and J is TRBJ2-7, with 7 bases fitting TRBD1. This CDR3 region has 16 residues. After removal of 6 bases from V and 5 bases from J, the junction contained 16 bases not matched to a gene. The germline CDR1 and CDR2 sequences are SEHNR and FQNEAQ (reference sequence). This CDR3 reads CASRGRGTASTDEQYF. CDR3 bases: TGTGCCAGCAGAGGTAGGGGGACAGCCTCGACCGACGAGCAGTACTTC.

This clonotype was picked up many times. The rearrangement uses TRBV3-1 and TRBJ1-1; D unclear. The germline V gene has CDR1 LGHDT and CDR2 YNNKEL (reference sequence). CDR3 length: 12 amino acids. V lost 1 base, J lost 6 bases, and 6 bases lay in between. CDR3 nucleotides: TGTGCCAGCAGCCAAGTCCCGGCTGAAGCTTTCTTT. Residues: CASSQVPAEAFF.

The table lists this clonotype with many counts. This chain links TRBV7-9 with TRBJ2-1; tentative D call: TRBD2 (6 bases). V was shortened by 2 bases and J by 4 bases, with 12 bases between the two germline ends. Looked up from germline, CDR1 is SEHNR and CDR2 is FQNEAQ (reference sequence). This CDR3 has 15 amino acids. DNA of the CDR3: TGTGCCAGCAGCTTAAGAGCGGGCGAGTACAATGAGCAGTTCTTC. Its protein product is CASSLRAGEYNEQFF.